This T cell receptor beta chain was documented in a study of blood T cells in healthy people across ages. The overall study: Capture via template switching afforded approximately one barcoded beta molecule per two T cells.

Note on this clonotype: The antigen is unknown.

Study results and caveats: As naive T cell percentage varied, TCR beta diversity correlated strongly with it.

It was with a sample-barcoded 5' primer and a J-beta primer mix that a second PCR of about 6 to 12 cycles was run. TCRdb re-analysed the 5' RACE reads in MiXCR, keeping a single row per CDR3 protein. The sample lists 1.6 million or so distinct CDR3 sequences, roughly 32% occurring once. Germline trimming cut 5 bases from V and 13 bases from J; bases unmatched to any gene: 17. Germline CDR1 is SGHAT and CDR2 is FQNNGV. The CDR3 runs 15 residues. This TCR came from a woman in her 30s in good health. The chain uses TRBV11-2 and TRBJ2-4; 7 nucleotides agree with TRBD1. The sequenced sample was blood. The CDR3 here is CASSLPGQSYAEQYF. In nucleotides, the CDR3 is TGTGCCAGCAGCCTACCGGGACAGTCTTACGCGGAGCAGTACTTC.